Below, 13 T cell receptor beta chains from the same sample are listed, as sequenced in a study of shared clonotypes between healthy human individuals. TCRdb's copy holds only in-frame clones and misses some; the assay was immunoSEQ multiplex PCR. The data hold 2 million to 2.5 million clones, with roughly 90% observed a single time. Source material: naive CD4+ T cells from PBMCs. The subset: CD45RA+ positively selected. Receptors originate from a man aged 18-30 years in good health. Some clones in this sample may be carry-over from other donors' samples.

The chain employs TRBV27 and TRBJ2-1; D call uncertain. V was cut by 5 bases and J by 2 bases, with 10 bases left in between. CDR1 and CDR2 (germline): MNHEY, SMNVEV (reference sequence). This CDR3 has 14 amino acids. The CDR3 protein is CASSLQIPYNEQFF. The CDR3 DNA follows: TGTGCCAGCAGTCTACAGATTCCCTACAATGAGCAGTTCTTC.

This chain links TRBV5-4 with TRBJ2-4, with D perhaps TRBD2 (5 bases). The CDR3 has 14 amino acids. Germline CDR1 and CDR2: SGHNT and YYREEE (reference sequence). The ends were cut back, 0 bases at V and 7 bases at J, with 11 bases in the middle. CDR3 bases: TGTGCCAGCAGCTTGGATGGCGGCGGGAACATTCAGTACTTC. It translates to CASSLDGGGNIQYF.

The chain employs TRBV5-1 and TRBJ2-1, with TRBD2 identical over 8 bases. The trim removed 0 bases at V and 4 bases at J, leaving 6 bases unmatched. The germline V gene has CDR1 SGHRS and CDR2 YFSETQ. This CDR3 has 16 amino acids. The CDR3: CASSLAPSGPYNEQFF. The CDR3 DNA is TGCGCCAGCAGCTTGGCCCCTAGCGGGCCATACAATGAGCAGTTCTTC. The whole variable domain, filled in from reference TRBV5-1 and TRBJ2-1, reads KAGVTQTPRYLIKTRGQQVTLSCSPISGHRSVSWYQQTPGQGLQFLFEYFSETQRNKGNFPGRFSGRQFSNSRSEMNVSTLELGDSALYLCASSLAPSGPYNEQFFGPGTRLTVL.

This CDR3 is CASSRGWAGNEQFF. The CDR3 DNA follows: TGTGCCAGCAGTCGCGGTTGGGCGGGCAATGAGCAGTTCTTC. The rearrangement uses TRBV28 and TRBJ2-1; TRBD2 is a possible D gene (5 bases). The V end lost 5 bases, the J end lost 6 bases, and 14 bases lay between the germline ends. Germline V gives CDR1 MDHEN, CDR2 SYDVKM. The CDR3 is 14 residues long.

Concerning this clone: Other DNA sequences in this sample translate to the same CDR3. V is TRBV7-2 and J is TRBJ2-7; D gene uncertain. This CDR3 contains 14 residues. Deletions cut 0 bases from V and 7 bases from J, with 13 bases between. Germline CDR1 reads SGHTA; CDR2 reads FQGNSA. CDR3 amino acids: CASSLAGPLGEQYF. The CDR3 DNA is TGTGCCAGCAGCTTAGCGGGCCCCCTAGGGGAGCAGTACTTC.

J is TRBJ2-5 and V is TRBV30; perhaps TRBD2 as D (5 bases). In germline, CDR1 is GTSNPN, CDR2 SVGIG (reference sequence). Trimming removed 2 bases from V and 4 bases from J, with 8 bases in between. The CDR3 is 12 amino acids. CDR3 coding DNA: TGTGCCTGGAGTTTCCGGGGAGAGACCCAGTACTTC. As protein: CAWSFRGETQYF. Full variable domain (outside the CDR3, taken from reference TRBV30 and TRBJ2-5): SQTIHQWPATLVQPVGSPLSLECTVEGTSNPNLYWYRQAAGRGLQLLFYSVGIGQISSEVPQNLSASRPQDRQFILSSKKLLLSDSGFYLCAWSFRGETQYFGPGTRLLVL.

This clone showed up just a few times. For the CDR3, the DNA is TGTGCCAGCAGTTCGAAGGGTCGGCGGGTTCAAGAGACCCAGTACTTC. Translating gives CASSSKGRRVQETQYF. The chain has TRBV27 and TRBJ2-5; maybe TRBD2 (5 bases). The CDR3 spans 16 residues. Germline V gene lookup returns CDR1 MNHEY and CDR2 SMNVEV (reference sequence). V shed 4 bases and J shed 2 bases, with 17 bases lying between them.

Of note for this clone: Other DNA variants within this sample encode the same CDR3. This chain links TRBV5-1 with TRBJ2-7, with a tentative D call TRBD1 (5 bases). The CDR3 is made up of 15 amino acids. Germline CDR1 and CDR2: SGHRS and YFSETQ. Trimming left V 1 base short and J 2 bases short, with 13 bases between. The DNA for the CDR3 is TGCGCCAGCAGCTTGCTCCAGGGCCGAACCTACGAGCAGTACTTC. Translated: CASSLLQGRTYEQYF.

As concerns this clone: Other DNA variants within this sample encode the same CDR3. The V and J genes are TRBV7-9 and TRBJ2-7; D unclear. Germline CDR1 and CDR2: SEHNR and FQNEAQ (reference sequence). The V end lost 1 base, the J end lost 3 bases, and 13 bases lay between the germline ends. CDR3 size: 15 residues. CDR3 amino acids: CASSLVGGSYYEQYF. As DNA, the CDR3 is TGTGCCAGCAGCTTAGTCGGTGGCAGCTACTACGAGCAGTACTTC.

The chain has TRBV5-1 and TRBJ2-7; 15 positions agree with TRBD2. The ends lost 4 bases at V and 6 bases at J; junction bases unmatched: 5. This CDR3 comprises 15 residues. Looked up from germline, CDR1 is SGHRS and CDR2 is YFSETQ. CDR3 DNA sequence: TGCGCCAGCAGCGTACCGGGACTAGCGGGAGGCGAGCAGTACTTC. Its translation: CASSVPGLAGGEQYF.

This clone was detected only once. This chain uses TRBV18 with TRBJ1-3; perhaps TRBD1 as D (6 bases). The ends were cut back, 0 bases at V and 1 base at J, with 10 bases in the middle. Looked up from germline, CDR1 is KGHSH and CDR2 is LQKENI. This CDR3 spans 16 amino acids. CDR3 sequence: CASSPPFQGSGNTIYF. In nucleotides, the CDR3 is TGTGCCAGCTCACCACCATTCCAGGGGTCTGGAAACACCATATATTTT. The variable domain in full, completed from reference TRBV18 and TRBJ1-3, reads NAGVMQNPRHLVRRRGQEARLRCSPMKGHSHVYWYRQLPEEGLKFMVYLQKENIIDESGMPKERFSAEFPKEGPSILRIQQVVRGDSAAYFCASSPPFQGSGNTIYFGEGSWLTVV.

This clone came up a few times. This chain connects TRBV27 to TRBJ2-7; no clear D gene. V was clipped by 6 bases and J by 2 bases, with 11 bases between them. This CDR3 has 13 amino acids. Per the germline V gene, CDR1 is MNHEY and CDR2 is SMNVEV (reference sequence). The CDR3 DNA follows: TGTGCCAGCAGCCGCAAATCCCCCTACGAGCAGTACTTC. Its protein product is CASSRKSPYEQYF.

The chain carries TRBV28 and TRBJ2-2, with TRBD1 identical over 7 bases. Trimming took 6 bases from V and 2 from J; bases not matched to a gene: 3. The CDR3 has 14 amino acids. Germline loops: CDR1 MDHEN, CDR2 SYDVKM. The CDR3 bases are TGTGCCAGCAGCTGGGACAGAAACACCGGGGAGCTGTTTTTT. This encodes CASSWDRNTGELFF.